One T cell receptor beta chain is described in this entry. Antigen: not known. This specimen comes from a study of PD-L1 blockade in urothelial cancer. Study information: The study started patients on atezolizumab around 2014, giving 1,200 mg intravenously every 3 weeks. Samples of blood were analyzed 3 weeks (second dose) and 6 weeks after treatment start. Among blood samples, the median T cell count was some 140,000.

This sample's time point: pretreatment peripheral blood. The CDR3 contains 16 residues. Germline V gene lookup returns CDR1 SEHNR and CDR2 FQNEAQ (reference sequence). V shed 1 base and J 0 bases; nucleotides not matched to a gene: 2. TCRdb's table, derived via immunoSEQ multiplex PCR, lists solely in-frame clones and lacks some. The table shows roughly 54,000 clones, with around 88% occurring only once. General study findings and limits: Stronger expansion of tumor-associated clones in blood at 3 weeks distinguished durable-benefit patients.

The TCR originated in a woman in her sixties with urothelial cancer. The source was PBMCs, collected around atezolizumab (anti-PD-L1) treatment. The J gene is TRBJ1-3, the V gene TRBV7-9; 8 bases are shared with TRBD1. The CDR3 sequence is CASSLGTGLSGNTIYF. The CDR3 DNA sequence: TGTGCCAGCAGCTTAGGGACAGGGCTCTCTGGAAACACCATATATTTT. Based on the CDR3 plus reference TRBV7-9 and TRBJ1-3, the full variable domain is DTGVSQNPRHKITKRGQNVTFRCDPISEHNRLYWYRQTLGQGPEFLTYFQNEAQLEKSRLLSDRFSAERPKGSFSTLEIQRTEQGDSAMYLCASSLGTGLSGNTIYFGEGSWLTVV.